This passage covers 21 T cell receptor beta chains from one sample sequenced in a study of naive and memory T cell subsets. Study results and caveats: A few larger clonotypes appeared in naive repertoires, especially CD8, possibly memory cells re-expressing CD45RA.

Two oligonucleotides, mixed equimolar, formed the beta constant-region primer covering TRBC1 and TRBC2. Ligated cDNA was amplified by four rounds of PCR with nested alpha and beta constant-region primers and SP2. TCRdb used MiXCR to reprocess the UMI-ligation and nested PCR reads, holding one entry per CDR3 protein. Of about 99,000 distinct CDR3 sequences in the sample, more than 14% are singletons; the top ten hold about 3%. Their antigens remain unidentified. The sequenced material came from naive CD8+ T cells from blood. Every receptor here comes from a human donor in good health.

The chain employs TRBV4-3 and TRBJ2-5; 8 bases align to TRBD1. In germline, CDR1 is LGHNA, CDR2 YSLEER. CDR3 length: 16 amino acids. The junction had 10 bases not matched to a gene; V was cut back by 1 base and J by 6 bases. The CDR3 DNA reads as TGCGCCAGCAGCCAAGCCTATTGGACAGGGATAAAGACCCAGTACTTC. It translates to CASSQAYWTGIKTQYF.

The CDR3 region has the DNA TGTGCCAGCAGCCCGAGGGCCGAGAACACTGAAGCTTTCTTT. It is translated as CASSPRAENTEAFF. The chain has TRBV9 and TRBJ1-1; D gene ambiguous. CDR1 is SGDLS and CDR2 is YYNGEE in the germline V gene. Trimming took off 4 bases at V and 1 base at J, with 11 bases between the two ends. The CDR3 has 14 residues. Full variable domain (missing parts from reference TRBV9 and TRBJ1-1): DSGVTQTPKHLITATGQRVTLRCSPRSGDLSVYWYQQSLDQGLQFLIQYYNGEERAKGNILERFSAQQFPDLHSELNLSSLELGDSALYFCASSPRAENTEAFFGQGTRLTVV.

A few counts support this clonotype. The chain couples TRBV4-2 to TRBJ1-1; TRBD1 might be the D (5 bases). The germline V gene encodes CDR1 LGHNA and CDR2 YNFKEQ. CDR3 size: 16 residues. Between the trimmed V and J ends, which lost 0 bases and 4 bases, there was a span of 15 bases. CDR3 sequence (DNA): TGTGCCAGCAGCCAAGAAGAGGGACCGGGTGGCACTGAAGCTTTCTTT. It translates to CASSQEEGPGGTEAFF.

This clonotype was detected only a few times. The genes are TRBV30 and TRBJ2-1; D might be TRBD2 (6 bases). The CDR3 is made up of 13 amino acids. CDR1 and CDR2 from the germline V gene are GTSNPN and SVGIG (reference sequence). Trimming left V 0 bases short and J 10 bases short, with 13 bases between. CDR3 DNA: TGTGCCTGGAGTGTACTTCTCCGGGAGGAGCAGTTCTTC. This encodes CAWSVLLREEQFF.

This clonotype was seen only a few times. The rearrangement joins TRBV7-3 to TRBJ2-7; 8 bases agree with TRBD1. The CDR3 totals 15 residues. Unmatched junction bases numbered 9, after V lost 5 bases and J lost 3 bases. Germline CDR1 and CDR2: SGHTA and FQGTGA. The CDR3, as DNA: TGTGCCAGCAGCCTCACTTCAGGGGGCAACTACGAGCAGTACTTC. This translates into CASSLTSGGNYEQYF.

This clonotype showed up just a few times. The chain couples TRBV27 to TRBJ2-1, with a tentative D call TRBD2 (7 bases). V shed 6 bases and J shed 4 bases, with 16 bases lying between them. Germline CDR1 is MNHEY and CDR2 is SMNVEV (reference sequence). The CDR3 loop spans 15 amino acids. The CDR3: CASRFAGGLYNEQFF. Here the CDR3 DNA reads TGTGCCAGCAGATTCGCCGGGGGGCTGTACAATGAGCAGTTCTTC.

This clonotype was observed many times. The rearrangement joins TRBV10-3 to TRBJ2-1, with 7 bases aligning to TRBD2. The CDR3 has 15 amino acids. The junction had 7 bases not matched to a gene; V was cut back by 4 bases and J by 4 bases. CDR1 ENHRY and CDR2 SYGVKD come from the germline V gene. The DNA for the CDR3 is TGTGCCATCAGTGGGGAGGGACTTAAGTACAATGAGCAGTTCTTC. It translates to CAISGEGLKYNEQFF.

The rearrangement joins TRBV20-1 to TRBJ2-3; D may correspond to TRBD1 or TRBD2 (5 bases each). There are 15 residues in the CDR3. The V end lost 3 bases, the J end lost 5 bases, and 18 bases lay between the germline ends. Germline CDR1 reads DFQATT; CDR2 reads SNEGSKA (reference sequence). The CDR3 protein is CSASEGFRSQDTQYF. The CDR3 nucleotides are TGCAGTGCTAGTGAGGGGTTCAGGTCACAAGATACGCAGTATTTT.

A few counts support this clonotype. J is TRBJ2-1 and V is TRBV12-3 or TRBV12-4; TRBD2 is a possible D gene (6 bases). This CDR3 is built from 13 residues. Trimming cost V 11 bases and J 7 bases, with 18 bases left between them. CDR3 coding DNA: TGTGCCGTCAACGGGGGAGCGATAAATGAGCAGTTCTTC. It translates to CAVNGGAINEQFF.

This sequence joins TRBV29-1 and TRBJ2-3, with 9 bases matching TRBD2. This CDR3 has 14 residues. Trimming cost V 6 bases and J 7 bases; bases outside gene matches: 11. CDR1 SQVTM and CDR2 ANQGSEA come from the germline V gene. In DNA, the CDR3 is TGCAGCGTAAAGGCGGGAGGGCCAACGAATACGCAGTATTTT. Protein product: CSVKAGGPTNTQYF.

The genes are TRBV4-1 and TRBJ1-5; D remains unclear. This CDR3 is 14 amino acids long. Germline CDR1 MGHRA, CDR2 YSYEKL. Trimming stripped 2 bases from V and 3 bases from J, with 8 bases between. CDR3 DNA sequence: TGCGCCAGCAGCCAATTCCAGAACAATCAGCCCCAGCATTTT. Protein sequence: CASSQFQNNQPQHF.

This chain joins TRBV12-3 or TRBV12-4 and TRBJ2-5, with 9 bases aligning to TRBD1. Trimming cost V 6 bases and J 2 bases; bases outside gene matches: 7. The CDR3 is 15 amino acids. The CDR3 nucleotides read TGTGCCAGCAGCAGCAACAGGGGGCGGCAAGAGACCCAGTACTTC. This gives the protein CASSSNRGRQETQYF.

This clonotype was counted many times. The V gene is TRBV29-1, the J gene TRBJ2-1; 9 bases match TRBD2. The CDR3 sequence is 15 residues long. The V segment lost 4 bases and the J segment 8 bases; nucleotides outside the gene matches: 12. Looked up from germline, CDR1 is SQVTM and CDR2 is ANQGSEA. Here the CDR3 DNA reads TGCAGCGTTGGGAAGGGGGCGGGAGGGAGGTATGAGCAGTTCTTC. This translates into CSVGKGAGGRYEQFF.

The chain recombines TRBV5-4 with TRBJ2-1; unclear D gene. From germline, CDR1 is SGHNT and CDR2 YYREEE (reference sequence). V lost 1 base and J lost 4, with 9 bases in between. There are 14 residues in the CDR3. CDR3 in DNA: TGTGCCAGCAGCTTGAAAACAGATTACAATGAGCAGTTCTTC. Its translation is CASSLKTDYNEQFF.

V usage is TRBV7-9 and J usage is TRBJ1-2; D is uncertain. Trimming removed 0 bases from V and 5 bases from J, with 10 bases in between. The CDR3 extends over 14 amino acids. CDR1 and CDR2 from the germline V gene are SEHNR and FQNEAQ (reference sequence). CDR3 in amino acids: CASSLALGLYGYTF. In nucleotides, the CDR3 is TGTGCCAGCAGCTTAGCGCTCGGGTTGTATGGCTACACCTTC.

This clonotype was counted at least ten times. The DNA for the CDR3 is TGTGCCAGCAGCCTCGGGACCTACAATGAGCAGTTCTTC. Translating gives CASSLGTYNEQFF. The gene calls are TRBV7-9 and TRBJ2-1; D is possibly TRBD2 (5 bases). Germline V gives CDR1 SEHNR, CDR2 FQNEAQ (reference sequence). V lost 5 bases to trimming and J lost 2 bases, with 7 bases between them. The CDR3 has 13 residues.

This clonotype was seen at least ten times. V usage is TRBV7-3 and J usage is TRBJ1-2; D is perhaps TRBD1 (6 bases). In germline, CDR1 is SGHTA, CDR2 FQGTGA. There are 14 residues in the CDR3. Trimming removed 2 bases at V and 6 bases at J, with 13 bases between. Here the CDR3 reads CASSLAPGGHGYTF. CDR3 coding DNA: TGTGCCAGCAGCTTAGCCCCCGGGGGGCATGGCTACACCTTC. Full variable domain (missing parts from reference TRBV7-3 and TRBJ1-2): GAGVSQTPSNKVTEKGKYVELRCDPISGHTALYWYRQSLGQGPEFLIYFQGTGAADDSGLPNDRFFAVRPEGSVSTLKIQRTERGDSAVYLCASSLAPGGHGYTFGSGTRLTVV.

This clonotype was seen a few times. The CDR3 loop reads CASSLGNFYGYTF. In DNA form, the CDR3 reads TGTGCCAGCAGCTTGGGCAACTTCTATGGCTACACCTTC. The chain uses TRBV5-6 and TRBJ1-2; no clear D. This CDR3 has 13 residues. The V gene lost 0 bases and the J gene lost 4 bases, with 7 bases spanning the gap. Per germline, CDR1 SGHDT and CDR2 YYEEEE.

CDR3 bases: TGTGCCTGGAGTACGCACAGCAATGAGCAGTTCTTC. Amino acids: CAWSTHSNEQFF. The rearrangement joins TRBV30 to TRBJ2-1; unclear D gene. The germline CDR1 and CDR2 sequences are GTSNPN and SVGIG (reference sequence). The CDR3 contains 12 residues. The germline V and J ends were trimmed by 2 bases and 6 bases, with 8 bases remaining between them.

The rearrangement joins TRBV7-8 to TRBJ2-5; the match to TRBD2 covers 10 bases. V gave up 8 bases and J gave up 4 bases; unmatched junction bases: 13. From germline, CDR1 is SGHVS and CDR2 FQNEAQ. CDR3 length: 16 amino acids. The CDR3 protein is CASHIGLAGALETQYF. CDR3 bases: TGTGCCAGCCACATAGGGCTAGCGGGGGCCCTAGAGACCCAGTACTTC.

This clonotype was counted between two and nine times. CDR3 protein: CASCRDYTAGELFF. CDR3 bases: TGTGCCAGCTGTAGGGACTACACGGCCGGGGAGCTGTTTTTT. This chain connects TRBV28 to TRBJ2-2; TRBD2 matches at 7 bases. CDR1 and CDR2 (germline): MDHEN, SYDVKM. The CDR3 is 14 residues long. Germline trimming cut 8 bases from V and 6 bases from J; bases unmatched to any gene: 9.